Below, 27 T cell receptor beta chains from the same sample are listed, as sequenced in a study of graft-versus-host responses after intestinal transplantation. Profiling relied on immunoSEQ multiplex PCR, and the TCRdb table lists in-frame clones only, not all of them. The data show 12,000 or so clones, over 90% seen once. The material sequenced was PBMCs, taken around 110 days after intestinal transplant. These receptors all stem from a human patient who received an intestinal transplant, so some T cells may come from the graft donor.

The chain uses TRBV7-9 and TRBJ1-2; 8 bases match TRBD1. Germline V gene lookup returns CDR1 SEHNR and CDR2 FQNEAQ (reference sequence). The CDR3 runs to 16 residues. Trimming took 3 bases from V and 3 from J; bases not matched to a gene: 9. CDR3 sequence: CASSFGAQGAYYGYTF. Written as DNA, the CDR3 is TGTGCCAGCAGCTTCGGGGCCCAGGGGGCTTACTATGGCTACACCTTC. Drawing the rest from reference TRBV7-9 and TRBJ1-2, the complete variable domain is DTGVSQNPRHKITKRGQNVTFRCDPISEHNRLYWYRQTLGQGPEFLTYFQNEAQLEKSRLLSDRFSAERPKGSFSTLEIQRTEQGDSAMYLCASSFGAQGAYYGYTFGSGTRLTVV.

The genes are TRBV2 and TRBJ1-5; D is undetermined. The CDR3 has 13 amino acids. V shed 7 bases and J shed 4 bases, with 11 bases lying between them. Germline V gives CDR1 SNHLY, CDR2 FYNNEI. CDR3: CASTLGPNQPQHF. CDR3 nucleotide sequence: TGTGCCAGCACCTTAGGACCTAATCAGCCCCAGCATTTT.

This chain connects TRBV27 to TRBJ2-7; 9 bases align to TRBD1. The CDR3 runs 14 residues. Germline V gene sequence: CDR1 MNHEY, CDR2 SMNVEV (reference sequence). The junction had 4 bases not matched to a gene; V was cut back by 7 bases and J by 0 bases. CDR3 nucleotide sequence: TGTGCCAGCACCCCGACAGGGGGCTCCTACGAGCAGTACTTC. It codes for CASTPTGGSYEQYF.

The chain carries TRBV4-1 and TRBJ2-5; no firm D call. This CDR3 has 15 residues. Germline assignment: CDR1 MGHRA and CDR2 YSYEKL. V was shortened by 1 base and J by 5 bases, with 14 bases between the two germline ends. The DNA for the CDR3 is TGCGCCAGCAGCCAAGGGTGGCTAGTTGATGAGACCCAGTACTTC. It is translated as CASSQGWLVDETQYF.

This chain connects TRBV7-8 to TRBJ1-5; 9 bases are shared with TRBD1. The germline V gene encodes CDR1 SGHVS and CDR2 FQNEAQ. V trimming: 4 bases; J trimming: 7 bases; junction bases outside the gene matches: 8. The CDR3 sequence is 15 residues long. CDR3 sequence: CASSSPGQGMQPQHF. CDR3 in DNA: TGTGCCAGCAGCTCTCCGGGACAGGGAATGCAGCCCCAGCATTTT.

V and J are TRBV6-5 and TRBJ2-2; the match to TRBD2 covers 7 bases. Trimming removed 8 bases from V and 3 bases from J; junction bases left unmatched: 0. Germline V gives CDR1 MNHEY, CDR2 SVGAGI. The CDR3 is made up of 12 amino acids. The CDR3, as DNA: TGTGCCAGCGGGAGGGACACCGGGGAGCTGTTTTTT. It is translated as CASGRDTGELFF.

The rearrangement links TRBV6-1 to TRBJ2-2; 8 bases are shared with TRBD1. V gave up 0 bases and J gave up 7 bases; unmatched junction bases: 7. This CDR3 spans 16 amino acids. Germline V lookup: CDR1 MNHNS, CDR2 SASEGT. CDR3: CASSEAGQDRNGELFF. The DNA for the CDR3 is TGTGCCAGCAGTGAAGCGGGACAGGATAGGAACGGGGAGCTGTTTTTT.

The chain combines TRBV28 with TRBJ1-1, with D possibly being TRBD1 (5 bases). The V end was cut by 3 bases, the J end by 7 bases, with 18 bases between. Germline values: CDR1 MDHEN, CDR2 SYDVKM. The CDR3 is made up of 15 amino acids. The CDR3 spells CASSFSSQGRSEAFF. CDR3 DNA: TGTGCCAGCAGTTTTAGTAGTCAGGGACGGAGTGAAGCTTTCTTT.

Worth noting for this clone: Other DNA sequences in the sample encode the same CDR3. The chain employs TRBV11-3 and TRBJ2-3; no firm D call. Germline values: CDR1 SGHNT, CDR2 YENEEA. CDR3 length equals 12 residues. Trimming took off 3 bases at V and 1 base at J, with 2 bases between the two ends. The CDR3 bases are TGTGCCAGCAGCTTGGGCACAGATACGCAGTATTTT. Its protein product is CASSLGTDTQYF.

This rearrangement joins TRBV5-4 to TRBJ1-1, with D unresolved. V lost 1 base and J lost 0, with 4 bases in between. The CDR3 runs 13 residues. Germline CDR1 is SGHNT and CDR2 is YYREEE (reference sequence). As DNA, the CDR3 is TGTGCCAGCAGCTTGAACGTGAACACTGAAGCTTTCTTT. It specifies CASSLNVNTEAFF.

The chain uses TRBV7-2 and TRBJ2-7; no definite D call. V was pared by 4 bases and J by 5 bases, with 15 bases between. The CDR3 contains 14 residues. Germline CDR1 SGHTA, CDR2 FQGNSA. The CDR3 loop is CASSWTSAGNEQYF. The CDR3 bases are TGTGCCAGCAGCTGGACCTCGGCAGGCAACGAGCAGTACTTC.

V gene TRBV28 combines with J gene TRBJ1-2; the D is unclear. Germline CDR1 reads MDHEN; CDR2 reads SYDVKM. This CDR3 comprises 16 residues. V was pared by 1 base and J by 1 base, with 13 bases between. The CDR3 bases are TGTGCCAGCAGTTTATTGTTATCGTTCAATAACTATGGCTACACCTTC. Translated: CASSLLLSFNNYGYTF.

The CDR3 is CASSFDRKGTEAFF. The DNA of the CDR3 is TGTGCCAGCAGTTTCGACAGGAAGGGCACTGAAGCTTTCTTT. The chain recombines TRBV27 with TRBJ1-1; perhaps TRBD1 as D (6 bases). There are 14 residues in the CDR3. Germline assignment: CDR1 MNHEY and CDR2 SMNVEV (reference sequence). Deletions cut 3 bases from V and 4 bases from J, with 12 bases between.

With respect to this clone: One end of the junction does not line up with germline, which may come from a read error. This chain links TRBV15 with TRBJ2-7, with D perhaps TRBD1 (7 bases). The germline gives CDR1 LNHNV, CDR2 YYDKDF (reference sequence). This CDR3 is built from 16 residues. The DNA of the CDR3 is TGTACCACCAGCAGGGGGGCGAGTACCGGCCCCTACGAGCAGTACTTC. Protein: CTTSRGASTGPYEQYF.

The chain uses TRBV6-6 and TRBJ1-2; D is uncertain. CDR1 and CDR2 from the germline V gene are MNHNY and SVGAGI (reference sequence). CDR3 length: 16 residues. V was trimmed by 5 bases and J by 0 bases, leaving 16 bases between them. The CDR3 coding sequence is TGTGCCAGCAGTAATCCACCCGACCGAGCTAACTATGGCTACACCTTC. It yields the protein CASSNPPDRANYGYTF.

The chain is built from TRBV30 and TRBJ1-1; 7 bases agree with TRBD1. Germline values: CDR1 GTSNPN, CDR2 SVGIG (reference sequence). J gave up 3 bases and V 3 bases, and 10 bases lay outside the gene matches. CDR3 length equals 15 residues. CDR3 amino acids: CAWRSTGAGYTEAFF. In DNA, the CDR3 is TGTGCCTGGAGGTCCACAGGGGCCGGTTACACTGAAGCTTTCTTT.

This clone was seen a single time. This rearrangement joins TRBV7-9 to TRBJ2-3; TRBD2 matches 9 bases. The CDR3 length is 16 residues. Trimming took 0 bases from V and 5 from J; bases not matched to a gene: 6. Germline CDR1 is SEHNR and CDR2 is FQNEAQ (reference sequence). CDR3 bases: TGTGCCAGCAGCTTAGCGGCGGGAGGGCCGGAAGATACGCAGTATTTT. Protein sequence: CASSLAAGGPEDTQYF.

The chain recombines TRBV10-1 with TRBJ1-6; TRBD1 is a possible D gene (6 bases). V dropped 3 bases and J dropped 7 bases, with 10 bases sitting between them. CDR1 is WNHNN and CDR2 is SYGVQD in the germline V gene (reference sequence). The CDR3 runs 14 residues. CDR3 nucleotides: TGCGCCAGCAGTGAACAGGGAACCAATTCACCCCTCCACTTT. Protein sequence: CASSEQGTNSPLHF.

This chain links TRBV6-1 with TRBJ2-7, with a weak D call TRBD2 (6 bases). Trimming left V 4 bases short and J 3 bases short, with 10 bases between. Germline V gives CDR1 MNHNS, CDR2 SASEGT. This CDR3 is 13 amino acids long. CDR3 in DNA: TGTGCCAGCAGTGGGGACTCCGACTACGAGCAGTACTTC. Protein: CASSGDSDYEQYF.

The V gene is TRBV27, the J gene TRBJ2-3; no definite D call. Germline values: CDR1 MNHEY, CDR2 SMNVEV (reference sequence). With 2 bases removed from V and 1 base from J, the gap between germline ends came to 4 bases. There are 13 residues in the CDR3. The CDR3 loop is CASSLRGTDTQYF. CDR3 sequence (DNA): TGTGCCAGCAGTTTAAGGGGCACAGATACGCAGTATTTT.

This clone was observed a single time. V usage is TRBV5-4 and J usage is TRBJ2-7, with TRBD2 identical over 10 bases. With 2 bases clipped from V and 2 bases from J, the junction kept 1 base outside the gene matches. CDR1 is SGHNT, CDR2 YYREEE, per germline (reference sequence). The length of the CDR3 is 14 residues. The CDR3 region is CASSLLAGPYEQYF. CDR3 bases: TGTGCCAGCAGCTTACTAGCGGGGCCCTACGAGCAGTACTTC. The full variable domain, rest sourced from reference TRBV5-4 and TRBJ2-7, is ETGVTQSPTHLIKTRGQQVTLRCSSQSGHNTVSWYQQALGQGPQFIFQYYREEENGRGNFPPRFSGLQFPNYSSELNVNALELDDSALYLCASSLLAGPYEQYFGPGTRLTVT.

The rearrangement uses TRBV25-1 and TRBJ2-7; no reliable D call. Trimming removed 3 bases at V and 1 base at J, with 1 base between. CDR3 length equals 11 residues. CDR1 is MGHDK and CDR2 is SYGVNS in the germline V gene. The CDR3, as DNA: TGTGCCAGCAGTGAGTCCTACGAGCAGTACTTC. It codes for CASSESYEQYF.

The chain has TRBV9 and TRBJ2-7, with D tentatively TRBD2 (5 bases). The germline gives CDR1 SGDLS, CDR2 YYNGEE. With 1 base removed from V and 2 bases from J, the gap between germline ends came to 10 bases. This CDR3 comprises 14 residues. The CDR3 sequence: CASSVRTGTYEQYF. For the CDR3, the DNA is TGTGCCAGCAGCGTAAGGACCGGGACCTACGAGCAGTACTTC.

The chain combines TRBV30 with TRBJ2-7, with D possibly TRBD2 on 5 matching bases. The germline V gene encodes CDR1 GTSNPN and CDR2 SVGIG (reference sequence). The CDR3 runs to 15 residues. V lost 1 base and J 2 bases, leaving 15 bases between the germline ends. CDR3 residues: CAWSAGKGTTYEQYF. The DNA of the CDR3 is TGTGCCTGGAGTGCGGGAAAGGGAACCACCTACGAGCAGTACTTC.

This sequence joins TRBV9 and TRBJ1-2; D is unclear. Trimming left V 3 bases short and J 4 bases short, with 10 bases between. This CDR3 region has 13 residues. The germline V gene encodes CDR1 SGDLS and CDR2 YYNGEE. In DNA form, the CDR3 reads TGTGCCAGCAGCGGCGTAGGTTCCTATGGCTACACCTTC. It is translated as CASSGVGSYGYTF.

This clone was picked up one time. V gene TRBV5-1 combines with J gene TRBJ2-7; 8 nucleotides align to TRBD1. Germline CDR1 is SGHRS and CDR2 is YFSETQ. V gave up 5 bases and J gave up 3 bases; unmatched junction bases: 7. This CDR3 is 14 amino acids long. The CDR3 DNA sequence: TGCGCCAGCAGGCGGGGACAGGACTTCTACGAGCAGTACTTC. Its translation: CASRRGQDFYEQYF.

This chain joins TRBV30 and TRBJ2-7, with 7 bases fitting TRBD1. This CDR3 is built from 14 residues. Trimming removed 3 bases from V and 1 base from J; junction bases left unmatched: 6. The germline V gene has CDR1 GTSNPN and CDR2 SVGIG (reference sequence). The CDR3 sequence is CAWRARGSSYEQYF. The DNA for the CDR3 is TGTGCCTGGAGGGCCAGGGGGTCGTCCTACGAGCAGTACTTC.